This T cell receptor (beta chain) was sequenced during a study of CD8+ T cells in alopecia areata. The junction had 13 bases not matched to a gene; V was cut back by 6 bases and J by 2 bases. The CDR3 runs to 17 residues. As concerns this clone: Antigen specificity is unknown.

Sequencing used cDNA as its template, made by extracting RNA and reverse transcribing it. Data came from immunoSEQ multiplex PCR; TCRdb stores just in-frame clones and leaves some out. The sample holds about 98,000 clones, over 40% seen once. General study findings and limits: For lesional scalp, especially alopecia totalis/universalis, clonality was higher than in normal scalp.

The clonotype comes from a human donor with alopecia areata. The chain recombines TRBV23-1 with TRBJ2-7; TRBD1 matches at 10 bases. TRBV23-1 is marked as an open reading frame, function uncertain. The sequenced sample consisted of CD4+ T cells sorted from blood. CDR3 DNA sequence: TGCGCCAGCAGCGGGCCGGGACAGGGGCTATCTGCCTACGAGCAGTACTTC. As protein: CASSGPGQGLSAYEQYF.